Following are 21 T cell receptor beta chains from one sample sequenced in a study of shared clonotypes between healthy human individuals. Generated by immunoSEQ multiplex PCR, the TCRdb table keeps only in-frame clones and is missing some. This table has around 720,000 clones, around 73% appearing once. Sequencing was carried out using memory CD4+ T cells sorted from blood. The subset was: CD45RA-negative fraction. The receptors come from a woman aged 25 to 39 in good health.

Worth noting for this clone: Additional DNA sequences in this sample encode the identical CDR3. This chain uses TRBV19 with TRBJ1-1, with TRBD1 matching over 7 bases. J lost 0 bases, V lost 5 bases, and 3 bases had no gene match. The CDR3 contains 14 residues. From germline, CDR1 is LNHDA and CDR2 SQIVND (reference sequence). In DNA form, the CDR3 reads TGTGCCAGTAGTCTTGGGACAGTGAACACTGAAGCTTTCTTT. Translated: CASSLGTVNTEAFF.

The CDR3 sequence: CASSAGTVHKTYEQYF. In nucleotides, the CDR3 is TGCGCCAGCAGCGCAGGGACAGTCCACAAGACCTACGAGCAGTACTTC. V and J are TRBV5-1 and TRBJ2-7; TRBD1 aligns across 7 bases. The CDR3 sequence is 16 residues long. Losses at the gene ends were 4 bases for V and 2 bases for J; bases not matched to a gene: 12. Germline values: CDR1 SGHRS, CDR2 YFSETQ.

The chain has TRBV7-6 and TRBJ2-7; 7 bases line up with TRBD1. V was clipped by 5 bases and J by 6 bases; unmatched bases: 13. The CDR3 contains 15 residues. Germline V gives CDR1 SGHVS, CDR2 FNYEAQ. CDR3 bases: TGTGCCAGCAGCCTGACCCCTACAGGGGTTGGCGAGCAGTACTTC. It translates to CASSLTPTGVGEQYF.

As to this clone: This same CDR3 is encoded by further DNA sequences in the sample. This chain joins TRBV18 and TRBJ1-1; D unclear. Trimming left V 2 bases short and J 0 bases short, with 4 bases between. The CDR3 is 13 residues long. Germline CDR1 and CDR2: KGHSH and LQKENI. CDR3 coding DNA: TGTGCCAGCTCACCAGGACTGAACACTGAAGCTTTCTTT. It yields the protein CASSPGLNTEAFF.

This chain joins TRBV27 and TRBJ1-5, with D perhaps TRBD1 (6 bases). The CDR3 has 14 amino acids. Germline lookup yields CDR1 MNHEY and CDR2 SMNVEV (reference sequence). Trimming left V 4 bases short and J 5 bases short, with 12 bases between. The CDR3 sequence is CASSSGQLHQPQHF. The DNA of the CDR3 is TGTGCCAGCAGTTCTGGACAGCTTCATCAGCCCCAGCATTTT.

The chain uses TRBV2 and TRBJ1-5; no clear D. The CDR3 covers 12 residues. Germline V gives CDR1 SNHLY, CDR2 FYNNEI. The V end lost 1 base, the J end lost 5 bases, and 3 bases lay between the germline ends. The CDR3 region has the DNA TGTGCCAGCAGTGAAGAGGATCAGCCCCAGCATTTT. It codes for CASSEEDQPQHF.

The V call is TRBV7-6, the J call TRBJ2-2; D gene uncertain. The CDR3 runs 15 residues. The germline V gene encodes CDR1 SGHVS and CDR2 FNYEAQ. Trimming shortened V by 2 bases and J by 4 bases, and 11 bases separated the two germline ends. CDR3 in DNA: TGTGCCAGCAGCTTAAACACAGAGCGCACCGGGGAGCTGTTTTTT. It encodes CASSLNTERTGELFF.

The chain employs TRBV11-1 and TRBJ2-3; no clear D. Germline V lookup: CDR1 SGHAT, CDR2 FQDESV (reference sequence). The V and J ends lost 5 bases and 6 bases respectively, with 6 bases between them. The CDR3 is 11 residues long. The CDR3 loop is CASSKQDTQYF. The CDR3 bases are TGTGCCAGCAGCAAACAGGATACGCAGTATTTT. Variable domain in full (rest from reference TRBV11-1 and TRBJ2-3): EAEVAQSPRYKITEKSQAVAFWCDPISGHATLYWYRQILGQGPELLVQFQDESVVDDSQLPKDRFSAERLKGVDSTLKIQPAELGDSAMYLCASSKQDTQYFGPGTRLTVL.

The V and J genes are TRBV11-3 and TRBJ1-1; no reliable D call. The CDR3 runs to 13 residues. V was pared by 4 bases and J by 4 bases, with 10 bases between. CDR1 and CDR2 (germline): SGHNT, YENEEA. In DNA, the CDR3 is TGTGCCAGCAGCTCGTATGGAGGCACTGAAGCTTTCTTT. Translated: CASSSYGGTEAFF.

The CDR3 is CASTLAGGHTGELFF. DNA for the CDR3: TGTGCCAGCACCCTAGCGGGAGGGCACACCGGGGAGCTGTTTTTT. The V call is TRBV7-9, the J call TRBJ2-2, with 12 bases aligning to TRBD2. This CDR3 contains 15 residues. V shed 7 bases and J 3 bases; nucleotides not matched to a gene: 3. The germline CDR1 and CDR2 sequences are SEHNR and FQNEAQ (reference sequence).

The chain carries TRBV27 and TRBJ1-2, with D possibly matching TRBD1 (5 bases). V dropped 5 bases and J dropped 7 bases, with 11 bases sitting between them. The germline CDR1 and CDR2 sequences are MNHEY and SMNVEV (reference sequence). The CDR3 sequence is 12 residues long. For the CDR3, the DNA is TGTGCCAGCAGTGGAGACAGATCTGGCTACACCTTC. Residues: CASSGDRSGYTF.

The chain uses TRBV27 and TRBJ1-6; D remains unclear. From germline, CDR1 is MNHEY and CDR2 SMNVEV (reference sequence). Trimming stripped 3 bases from V and 7 bases from J, with 10 bases between. CDR3 length: 14 residues. CDR3 DNA: TGTGCCAGCAGTTTGGGAGCGAAAAATTCACCCCTCCACTTT. It is translated as CASSLGAKNSPLHF.

This clone turned up a few times. The V and J genes are TRBV6-1 and TRBJ1-5, with a possible D match to TRBD1 (6 bases). Germline V lookup: CDR1 MNHNS, CDR2 SASEGT. The length of the CDR3 is 14 residues. The V end lost 5 bases, the J end lost 3 bases, and 11 bases lay between the germline ends. Written as DNA, the CDR3 is TGTGCCAGCAGTCCCCGGACAGACAATCAGCCCCAGCATTTT. The encoded protein is CASSPRTDNQPQHF.

V and J are TRBV5-8 and TRBJ2-7; 8 nucleotides agree with TRBD1. The V gene's germline CDR1 is SGHTS and CDR2 YDEGEE. V dropped 6 bases and J dropped 5; count of bases not matched to a gene: 10. CDR3 length: 14 residues. This CDR3 is CASNQGAHRDEQYF. The DNA of the CDR3 is TGTGCCAGCAATCAGGGGGCGCATCGGGACGAGCAGTACTTC.

The V and J genes are TRBV5-1 and TRBJ2-2; 10 bases are shared with TRBD1. CDR1 and CDR2 from the germline V gene are SGHRS and YFSETQ. The CDR3 consists of 16 residues. The V segment lost 5 bases and the J segment 4 bases; nucleotides outside the gene matches: 8. The CDR3: CASSSGGQGSTGELFF. CDR3 DNA: TGCGCCAGCAGTTCAGGGGGACAGGGGTCCACCGGGGAGCTGTTTTTT.

The V call is TRBV7-3, the J call TRBJ2-1; 8 bases are a match to TRBD2. V shed 3 bases and J 4 bases; nucleotides not matched to a gene: 5. Germline V CDR1 and CDR2: SGHTA, FQGTGA. The CDR3 spans 15 residues. For the CDR3, the DNA is TGTGCCAGCAGCTTGAGCGGGAGCGTTTACAATGAGCAGTTCTTC. This gives the protein CASSLSGSVYNEQFF.

This rearrangement joins TRBV28 to TRBJ2-3; D tentatively reads TRBD1 or TRBD2 (5 bases each). In germline, CDR1 is MDHEN, CDR2 SYDVKM. The CDR3 length is 16 residues. Trimming shortened V by 5 bases and J by 6 bases, and 21 bases separated the two germline ends. CDR3: CASSTWGRALPDTQYF. As DNA, the CDR3 is TGTGCCAGCAGTACCTGGGGACGCGCCCTACCGGATACGCAGTATTTT.

The chain recombines TRBV7-3 with TRBJ1-1; D may be TRBD1 (6 bases). The germline CDR1 and CDR2 sequences are SGHTA and FQGTGA. The CDR3 has 15 residues. Trimming removed 3 bases from V and 0 bases from J, with 11 bases in between. The CDR3, as DNA: TGTGCCAGCAGCTTCACAGGGACCATGAACACTGAAGCTTTCTTT. This encodes CASSFTGTMNTEAFF.

The chain has TRBV30 and TRBJ1-4; no firm D call. CDR1 and CDR2 (germline): GTSNPN, SVGIG (reference sequence). V was shortened by 4 bases and J by 5 bases, with 11 bases between the two germline ends. The CDR3 has 13 residues. The CDR3 protein is CAWNWRKNEKLFF. Written as DNA, the CDR3 is TGTGCCTGGAACTGGCGGAAAAATGAAAAACTGTTTTTT.

The chain couples TRBV6-1 to TRBJ1-1; D unresolved. The CDR3 length is 13 residues. Trimming removed 4 bases from V and 5 bases from J, with 11 bases in between. Per germline, CDR1 MNHNS and CDR2 SASEGT. The CDR3 region is CASSVRGRTEAFF. Written as DNA, the CDR3 is TGTGCCAGCAGTGTACGTGGAAGGACTGAAGCTTTCTTT.

For the CDR3, the DNA is TGTGCCAGCAGCCCCCATCCGGGCGGCTCGGGCTACACCTTC. It specifies CASSPHPGGSGYTF. The J gene is TRBJ1-2, the V gene TRBV7-3, with D unresolved. The ends were cut back, 5 bases at V and 8 bases at J, with 18 bases in the middle. This CDR3 comprises 14 residues. Germline V CDR1 and CDR2: SGHTA, FQGTGA.